This T cell receptor (beta chain) appears in the sequencing data of a study of naive and memory T cell subsets. The germline V gene has CDR1 SQVTM and CDR2 ANQGSEA. The V and J ends lost 7 bases and 3 bases, in that order; junction bases with no gene match: 9. The CDR3 runs to 14 residues. Four PCR rounds used nested alpha and beta constant region primers plus the SP2 primer. One entry per CDR3 protein results from TCRdb running MiXCR on the UMI-ligation and nested PCR reads. Among around 25,000 distinct CDR3 sequences listed, approximately 6% were seen once. Treatment meaning: skin biopsy from PPD injection site in Mantoux-positive individual. The library had UMIs added by 3' ligation of an oligonucleotide to TCR cDNA. Individuals with a positive Mantoux test gave biopsies from PPD-injected skin. Study-wide results and limits: Tuberculin site TCR excess was interpreted as type IV hypersensitivity infiltration.

This clonotype was detected only a few times. Its antigen is still unknown. The source was skin, collected from a tuberculin skin test site. The chain combines TRBV29-1 with TRBJ2-1; 7 nucleotides line up with TRBD2. The origin of this receptor is an adult in good health. This CDR3 reads CSGVGEGLYNEQFF. In nucleotides, the CDR3 is TGCAGCGGGGTGGGGGAGGGCCTCTACAATGAGCAGTTCTTC.